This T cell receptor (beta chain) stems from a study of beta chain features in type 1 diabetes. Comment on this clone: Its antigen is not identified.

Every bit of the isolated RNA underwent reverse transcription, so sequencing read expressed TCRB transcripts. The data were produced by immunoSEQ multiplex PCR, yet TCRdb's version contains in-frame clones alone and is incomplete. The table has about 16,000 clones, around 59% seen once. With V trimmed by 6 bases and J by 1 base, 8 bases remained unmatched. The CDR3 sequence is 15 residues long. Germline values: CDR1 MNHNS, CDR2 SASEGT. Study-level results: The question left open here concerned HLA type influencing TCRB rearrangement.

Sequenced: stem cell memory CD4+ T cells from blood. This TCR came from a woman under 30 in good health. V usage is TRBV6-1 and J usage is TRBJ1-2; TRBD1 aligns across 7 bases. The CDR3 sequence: CASRESTGVNYGYTF. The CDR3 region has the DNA TGTGCCAGCAGAGAATCAACAGGGGTTAACTATGGCTACACCTTC.